This TCR beta chain was sequenced in a study of blood T cell repertoires in COVID-19 (dated by TCRdb to the early 2020s). Looking at the study overall: Collaborator samples came from the United States, Italy and Spain and covered acute and convalescent phases of COVID-19. The material from the prospective study consisted of cDNA or gDNA derived from T cells, B-cell-depleted T cells, or PBMCs. The dataset comprised deeply sampled blood TCRbeta repertoires from subjects exposed to, actively infected with, or recovered from COVID-19. A freely available public database, intended as a resource for researchers studying the immune response to SARS-CoV-2, is where the repertoires were released. The samples were drawn from two sources: the first 160 participants of the ongoing ImmuneRACE study, and fewer than 1,500 subjects contributed by 6 global collaborators. Nearly every sample came with metadata listing a de-identified subject ID, COVID-19 status, age in years and sex. Where HLA class I and class II types were available, the types were taken from metadata supplied by the sample provider, not from assay-based typing. The paper as a whole reports these results and caveats: Clinical and demographic metadata were provided uncurated, with the amount varying by source and participant.

The trim is 3 bases for V and 6 bases for J, with a gap of 15 bases between the germline ends. Via the germline V gene, CDR1 is MDHEN and CDR2 SYDVKM. The CDR3, from cysteine to phenylalanine, totals 15 residues. This entry keeps only the CDR3 DNA: 45 bases, framed from base 1. The immunoSEQ Assay, a bias-controlled multiplex PCR, was used to amplify TCRbeta CDR3 regions from genomic DNA. The study's processing was this. The number of nucleated cells in each sample was estimated by amplification of reference gene primers within the assay. To quantify the absolute abundance of each unique TCRbeta CDR3 rearrangement, sequence reads were collapsed and filtered. For each sample, productive Simpson clonality was calculated by taking the square root of Simpson's diversity index across productive rearrangements. Drawn from immuneACCESS, this table holds only the in-frame rearrangements with V and J called that TCRdb kept. Clones are partly lost; checked studies trace under half to an unresolved V gene and leave the rest unexplained. From that table come the V and J calls and clone size; the DNA was used to work out D and trimming. This sample gives over 9,000 clones in total; roughly nine tenths of them show up just once. In total, the top ten clones hold more than 8% of the sample.

To note about this clone: The antigen it binds to is not known. No quality values exist for individual bases; no much larger clone is one base distant.

Whole blood was collected in K2EDTA tubes by collaborating institutions according to the institutions' own protocols. Collaborator samples were shipped for TCRbeta analysis as frozen whole blood, isolated PBMCs, or DNA extracted from either sample type. The rearranged chain carries TRBV28 and TRBJ2-1; TRBD2 is a possible D gene, resting on 7 matching bases. This receptor was identified in a man aged 55-75 years with acute or convalescent COVID-19. The sample was peripheral blood. This receptor carries the CDR3 CASSFPGGGGNEQFF. The DNA sequence is given as TGTGCCAGCAGTTTCCCGGGGGGCGGGGGCAATGAGCAGTTCTTC. With the rest looked up from the reference TRBV28 and TRBJ2-1 genes rather than sequenced, the full variable domain is DVKVTQSSRYLVKRTGEKVFLECVQDMDHENMFWYRQDPGLGLRLIYFSYDVKMKEKGDIPEGYSVSREKKERFSLILESASTNQTSMYLCASSFPGGGGNEQFFGPGTRLTVL.